What follows are 18 T cell receptor beta chains derived from one specimen sequenced in a study of blood T cells in healthy people across ages (dated by TCRdb to between 2014 and 2017). Libraries were prepared through 5' RACE. Sequencing was carried out with an Illumina HiSeq 2500. The second PCR ran for about 7 to 11 cycles and used a J-beta primer mix along with a sample-barcoded 5' primer. The raw public data were reprocessed by TCRdb itself: fastp quality trimming at Q25, MiXCR clonotype calling, in-frame beta chains only. One record per CDR3 amino acid sequence lists the most common genes and DNA. Present in this sample are around 990,000 distinct CDR3 sequences, roughly a quarter of which were seen just once. The ten largest clones represent about 0.8% of the sample. This same sample was also taken into another study, of T cells of mothers and their children.

Sequences were obtained from blood. These TCRs come from a girl aged 2 to 9 in good health.

The chain links TRBV6-2 or TRBV6-3 to TRBJ1-2, with D tentatively TRBD1 (5 bases). V was trimmed by 6 bases and J by 6 bases, leaving 17 bases between them. CDR1 is MNHEY, CDR2 SVGEGT, per germline. The CDR3 consists of 14 residues. The CDR3 DNA sequence: TGTGCCAGCAGCCCCGGACGGGGGTGGGATGGCTACACCTTC. Translating it yields CASSPGRGWDGYTF.

The table lists this clonotype with many counts. The chain uses TRBV12-3 or TRBV12-4 and TRBJ1-2; maybe TRBD1 (5 bases). The CDR3 length is 12 residues. Between the trimmed V and J ends, which lost 1 base and 6 bases, there was a span of 6 bases. The CDR3 here is CASSLGGHGYTF. As DNA, the CDR3 is TGTGCCAGCAGTTTAGGGGGACATGGCTACACCTTC.

The chain joins TRBV11-2 to TRBJ2-5, with 10 nucleotides matching TRBD1. The DNA end lines up better with TRBJ2-7; the J call may be wrong. CDR1 and CDR2 (germline): SGHAT, FQNNGV. The CDR3 extends over 15 amino acids. CDR3 sequence (DNA): TGTGCCAGCAGCTTGGGGATGGGACAGGGGAACGAGCAGTACTTC. Translated: CASSLGMGQGNEQYF.

CDR3: CASSQRGVGYETQYF. The CDR3 coding sequence is TGTGCCAGCAGCCAGAGGGGCGTAGGCTACGAGACCCAGTACTTC. This sequence joins TRBV14 and TRBJ2-5; D may match TRBD1 or TRBD2 (5 bases each). The CDR3 loop spans 15 amino acids. In germline, CDR1 is SGHDN, CDR2 FVKESK. The V end was cut by 3 bases, the J end by 5 bases, with 16 bases between.

The J gene is TRBJ2-7, the V gene TRBV6-1; D could derive from TRBD1 or TRBD2 (5 bases each). V was trimmed by 4 bases and J by 6 bases, leaving 19 bases between them. The V gene's germline CDR1 is MNHNS and CDR2 SASEGT. The length of the CDR3 is 15 residues. The CDR3 sequence is CASSATGAGTTEQYF. The CDR3 coding sequence is TGTGCCAGCAGTGCCACAGGCGCCGGGACCACCGAGCAGTACTTC.

V is TRBV12-3 or TRBV12-4 and J is TRBJ1-1; D might be TRBD1 (5 bases). The CDR3 totals 11 residues. V lost 6 bases and J lost 9, with 11 bases in between. In DNA form, the CDR3 reads TGTGCCAGCAGACAGCAGGGAAAAGCTTTCTTT. Its protein product is CASRQQGKAFF.

This clonotype was seen just once. The chain links TRBV9 to TRBJ1-2; tentatively, D is TRBD1 (5 bases). The CDR3 is 16 amino acids. CDR1 and CDR2 (germline): SGDLS, YYNGEE. Trimming stripped 0 bases from V and 4 bases from J, with 16 bases between. CDR3 sequence (DNA): TGTGCCAGCAGCGTAGATGAACAGGCCAACCTCTATGGCTACACCTTC. The encoded protein is CASSVDEQANLYGYTF.

This sequence joins TRBV7-2 and TRBJ1-5; a weak D match, TRBD1 (5 bases). The CDR3 extends over 15 amino acids. Trimming took off 1 base at V and 1 base at J, with 8 bases between the two ends. Germline V CDR1 and CDR2: SGHTA, FQGNSA. The CDR3 here is CASSLGGRSNQPQHF. CDR3 DNA sequence: TGTGCCAGCAGCTTAGGGGGGAGGAGCAATCAGCCCCAGCATTTT.

The chain's CDR3 is CASSLPGQGALSGYEQYF. The CDR3 DNA reads TGTGCCAGCAGCTTGCCGGGACAGGGGGCCCTTTCGGGGTACGAGCAGTACTTC. V and J are TRBV5-5 and TRBJ2-7; 12 nucleotides match TRBD1. Trimming at V came to 1 base and at J to 4 bases, leaving 12 bases not matched to a gene. Germline loops: CDR1 SGHKS, CDR2 YYEKEE (reference sequence). The CDR3 runs 18 residues. The full variable domain, rest sourced from reference TRBV5-5 and TRBJ2-7, is DAGVTQSPTHLIKTRGQQVTLRCSPISGHKSVSWYQQVLGQGPQFIFQYYEKEERGRGNFPDRFSARQFPNYSSELNVNALLLGDSALYLCASSLPGQGALSGYEQYFGPGTRLTVT.

The rearrangement joins TRBV29-1 to TRBJ1-3, with D unresolved. The CDR3 consists of 11 residues. Germline V gives CDR1 SQVTM, CDR2 ANQGSEA. Trimming removed 0 bases from V and 4 bases from J, with 1 base in between. The DNA of the CDR3 is TGCAGCGTTGAAGAAGGAAACACCATATATTTT. Residues: CSVEEGNTIYF. Full variable domain (remainder filled in from reference TRBV29-1 and TRBJ1-3): SAVISQKPSRDICQRGTSLTIQCQVDSQVTMMFWYRQQPGQSLTLIATANQGSEATYESGFVIDKFPISRPNLTFSTLTVSNMSPEDSSIYLCSVEEGNTIYFGEGSWLTVV.

This clonotype was detected a few times. The rearrangement joins TRBV7-2 to TRBJ2-5, with 9 positions matching TRBD2. CDR3 length: 15 residues. Germline CDR1 SGHTA, CDR2 FQGNSA. V gave up 4 bases and J gave up 5 bases; unmatched junction bases: 8. DNA of the CDR3: TGTGCCAGCAGCTCCGTAGCGGGAGTACGGGAGACCCAGTACTTC. The encoded protein is CASSSVAGVRETQYF.

The table lists this clonotype with a few counts. The V gene is TRBV7-2, the J gene TRBJ2-5; D unclear. The assigned J gene may be wrong: the sequence end matches TRBJ2-1 better. Germline CDR1 and CDR2: SGHTA and FQGNSA. This CDR3 region has 14 residues. The CDR3 coding sequence is TGTGCCAGCAGCTTAGCCCGGACCGCCGGTGAGCAGTTCTTC. This codes for CASSLARTAGEQFF.

The chain couples TRBV6-2 or TRBV6-3 to TRBJ2-2; D not resolved. The V and J ends lost 5 bases and 4 bases respectively, with 14 bases between them. Per germline, CDR1 MNHEY and CDR2 SVGEGT. The CDR3 length is 15 residues. The CDR3 loop reads CASSLLDSGTGELFF. The CDR3 DNA is TGTGCCAGCAGTCTATTGGATTCGGGCACCGGGGAGCTGTTTTTT.

The chain employs TRBV5-1 and TRBJ2-1, with 7 bases fitting TRBD2. Germline-derived CDR1 and CDR2 are SGHRS and YFSETQ. J was trimmed by 5 bases and V by 6 bases; bases with no gene match: 8. The CDR3 has 14 amino acids. In DNA form, the CDR3 reads TGCGCCAGCACACGCGGGGGAGGTGACAATGAGCAGTTCTTC. Amino acid sequence: CASTRGGGDNEQFF.

This chain connects TRBV11-2 to TRBJ2-5; D gene ambiguous. Gene TRBJ2-7 matches the end of the DNA better, so the J call may be wrong. There are 16 residues in the CDR3. CDR1 SGHAT and CDR2 FQNNGV come from the germline V gene. Written as DNA, the CDR3 is TGTGCCAGCAGCTTAGGACCTACCCATCTGTCCTACGAGCAGTACTTC. It specifies CASSLGPTHLSYEQYF.

This sequence joins TRBV20-1 and TRBJ2-5; no definite D call. The better agreement between TRBJ2-7 and the DNA end casts doubt on the J call. The germline V gene encodes CDR1 DFQATT and CDR2 SNEGSKA (reference sequence). CDR3 length: 13 amino acids. The CDR3 loop reads CSARKMGRYEQYF. Here the CDR3 DNA reads TGCAGTGCTAGAAAAATGGGCCGATACGAGCAGTACTTC.

The gene calls are TRBV7-9 and TRBJ2-1; the D gene is possibly TRBD2 (6 bases). This CDR3 comprises 13 residues. V gave up 4 bases and J gave up 9 bases, with 13 bases separating them. Germline-derived CDR1 and CDR2 are SEHNR and FQNEAQ (reference sequence). The CDR3: CASSWPSGVEQFF. Written as DNA, the CDR3 is TGTGCCAGCAGCTGGCCCTCGGGGGTTGAGCAGTTCTTC. Using reference TRBV7-9 and TRBJ2-1 for the parts outside the CDR3, the full variable domain is DTGVSQNPRHKITKRGQNVTFRCDPISEHNRLYWYRQTLGQGPEFLTYFQNEAQLEKSRLLSDRFSAERPKGSFSTLEIQRTEQGDSAMYLCASSWPSGVEQFFGPGTRLTVL.

The chain links TRBV29-1 to TRBJ1-1, with 7 bases matching TRBD1. V lost 3 bases, J lost 13 bases, and 8 bases stayed unmatched. This CDR3 has 11 amino acids. The germline V gene has CDR1 SQVTM and CDR2 ANQGSEA. The CDR3: CSVDRGGSGFF. The DNA of the CDR3 is TGCAGCGTTGACAGGGGGGGATCTGGTTTCTTT.